This TCR beta chain originates from a study of blood T cell repertoires in COVID-19. Across the study: Material from acute and convalescent COVID-19 was sourced from the United States, Italy and Spain. Nucleic acid was either cDNA or gDNA, and it came from T cells, B-cell-depleted T cells, or PBMCs.

In the study's own analysis: For nucleated cells, counts were estimated from reference gene primer amplification. Sequenced by immunoSEQ multiplex PCR; TCRdb stores in-frame clones only, minus some. That table furnishes V, J and clone size, whereas the DNA furnished D and trimming. The sample lists about 65,000 clones; approximately 94% were seen once. V lost 4 bases to trimming and J lost 3 bases; unmatched junction nucleotides: 13. There are 17 residues in the CDR3. Per the germline V gene, CDR1 is MDHEN and CDR2 is SYDVKM. The sequence was obtained from a man in his sixties or seventies with active COVID-19. The source material was peripheral blood. V and J are TRBV28 and TRBJ1-1, with 8 positions matching TRBD1. The CDR3 loop reads CASSSIYKQGEYTEAFF. CDR3 nucleotides: TGTGCCAGCAGTTCAATATACAAACAGGGGGAGTACACTGAAGCTTTCTTT.